Below, 30 T cell receptor beta chains from the same sample are listed, as sequenced in a study of esophageal squamous cell carcinoma under preoperative chemotherapy. Time point meaning: after preoperative PTX-NDP chemotherapy. TCRdb recomputed calls from the PCR reads with MiXCR, one row per CDR3 protein. The data show around 9,300 distinct CDR3 sequences, with approximately 50% seen just once and around 14% held by the top ten. Sampling was conducted from a patient given preoperative chemotherapy. These receptors were obtained from a human donor with esophageal squamous cell carcinoma. The donor label of this sample is uncertain.

This clonotype has a handful of counts. The chain couples TRBV3-1 to TRBJ1-6; 8 bases match TRBD1. Germline-derived CDR1 and CDR2 are LGHDT and YNNKEL (reference sequence). The CDR3 is 14 amino acids. The ends lost 7 bases at V and 10 bases at J; junction bases unmatched: 9. The CDR3 here is CASNEGQGRSPLHF. CDR3 coding DNA: TGTGCCAGCAATGAAGGACAGGGTCGGTCACCCCTCCACTTT.

This clonotype was picked up a small number of times. This chain joins TRBV28 and TRBJ1-5; TRBD1 aligns across 8 bases. Germline V gene sequence: CDR1 MDHEN, CDR2 SYDVKM. The J segment lost 6 bases and the V segment lost 6 bases, leaving 1 base of the junction unmatched. The CDR3 consists of 12 residues. CDR3 in amino acids: CASSQGAQPQHF. Written as DNA, the CDR3 is TGTGCCAGCAGCCAGGGGGCTCAGCCCCAGCATTTT.

With regard to this clonotype: At one end the junction does not follow the germline gene, possibly because of a read error. This rearrangement joins TRBV15 to TRBJ2-1, with a tentative D call TRBD2 (6 bases). Germline values: CDR1 LNHNV, CDR2 YYDKDF (reference sequence). The CDR3 length is 15 residues. This CDR3 is CAASRSPGTVNEQFF. As DNA, the CDR3 is TGTGCCGCCAGCAGAAGCCCCGGGACTGTTAATGAGCAGTTCTTC. The full variable domain, completed using reference TRBV15 and TRBJ2-1, is DAMVIQNPRYQVTQFGKPVTLSCSQTLNHNVMYWYQQKSSQAPKLLFHYYDKDFNNEADTPDNFQSRRPNTSFCFLDIRSPGLGDTAMYLCAASRSPGTVNEQFFGPGTRLTVL.

This clonotype was observed at least ten times. The rearrangement uses TRBV6-5 and TRBJ2-1; no definite D call. V gave up 0 bases and J gave up 0 bases, with 12 bases separating them. Germline-derived CDR1 and CDR2 are MNHEY and SVGAGI. This CDR3 has 17 residues. CDR3 sequence reads: CASSYSWVGSSYNEQFF. The DNA for the CDR3 is TGTGCCAGCAGTTACTCCTGGGTGGGAAGCTCCTACAATGAGCAGTTCTTC.

This clonotype appeared many times. V is TRBV6-1 and J is TRBJ2-4; a weak D match, TRBD2 (6 bases). With 1 base removed from V and 6 bases from J, the gap between germline ends came to 13 bases. CDR1 and CDR2 from the germline V gene are MNHNS and SASEGT. The CDR3 is 15 residues long. The CDR3 DNA is TGTGCCAGCAGTGAAGTTGTGGGGGGATCAAACATTCAGTACTTC. It is translated as CASSEVVGGSNIQYF.

This clonotype is judged medium-sized. The rearrangement uses TRBV12-3 or TRBV12-4 and TRBJ2-1; 13 positions agree with TRBD2. Losses at the gene ends were 6 bases for V and 0 bases for J; bases not matched to a gene: 2. This CDR3 region has 16 residues. CDR3 loop: CASRRTSGSSYNEQFF. As DNA, the CDR3 is TGTGCCAGCAGGAGGACTAGCGGGAGCTCCTACAATGAGCAGTTCTTC.

This clonotype appeared many times. The chain uses TRBV6-1 and TRBJ2-5; D is perhaps TRBD2 (5 bases). Germline CDR1 MNHNS, CDR2 SASEGT. Trimming left V 7 bases short and J 5 bases short, with 17 bases between. This CDR3 region has 14 residues. The chain's CDR3 is CASTPSGLGETQYF. The CDR3 bases are TGTGCCAGCACGCCATCTGGACTCGGGGAGACCCAGTACTTC.

This rearrangement joins TRBV7-6 to TRBJ2-1; D not resolved. The end of the DNA fits TRBJ2-7 better, so the J call may be wrong. The CDR3 is 16 amino acids. Germline CDR1 is SGHVS and CDR2 is FNYEAQ. DNA for the CDR3: TGTGCCAGCAGCTTAGGCCCCACCCAGGATGGCTATGAGCAGTACTTC. This codes for CASSLGPTQDGYEQYF.

In its sample, this clonotype was seen many times. The rearrangement joins TRBV11-2 to TRBJ2-1; the D gene could be TRBD1 or TRBD2 (6 bases each). Germline V CDR1 and CDR2: SGHAT, FQNNGV. The CDR3 loop spans 15 amino acids. The V end was cut by 5 bases, the J end by 10 bases, with 21 bases between. The DNA for the CDR3 is TGTGCCAGCAGCCGTGGGGGGCCAACCTCCTACGAGCAGTTCTTC. Translation: CASSRGGPTSYEQFF.

This clonotype was found many times. This chain connects TRBV4-1 to TRBJ2-5, with D perhaps given as TRBD1 or TRBD2 (5 bases each). The germline gives CDR1 MGHRA, CDR2 YSYEKL. The CDR3 length is 16 residues. Trimming took 2 bases from V and 5 from J, leaving 18 bases between them. The CDR3 loop is CASSQSWDREGETQYF. In DNA form, the CDR3 reads TGCGCCAGCAGCCAATCCTGGGACCGGGAAGGGGAGACCCAGTACTTC.

This clonotype was found many times. The chain has TRBV11-2 and TRBJ2-1; D is uncertain. The CDR3 has 13 residues. The germline V and J ends were trimmed by 2 bases and 10 bases, with 12 bases remaining between them. Germline lookup yields CDR1 SGHAT and CDR2 FQNNGV. Written as DNA, the CDR3 is TGTGCCAGCAGCTTAAGCTCTCTGGGCGAGCAGTTCTTC. This translates into CASSLSSLGEQFF.

The chain employs TRBV10-3 and TRBJ2-3; 8 bases are shared with TRBD1. Germline assignment: CDR1 ENHRY and CDR2 SYGVKD. This CDR3 region has 15 residues. J was trimmed by 9 bases and V by 11 bases; bases with no gene match: 19. The CDR3 here is CAGGFGGQDQETQYF. CDR3 coding DNA: TGTGCCGGGGGTTTCGGGGGACAGGACCAAGAGACGCAGTATTTT.

The genes are TRBV6-4 and TRBJ2-5; 8 bases match TRBD2. Looked up from germline, CDR1 is MRHNA and CDR2 is SNTAGT. V shed 6 bases and J 11 bases; nucleotides not matched to a gene: 26. The CDR3 runs 18 residues. CDR3 nucleotide sequence: TGTGCCAGCAGCGAGGGGGGGGCGGGGGGCCGTGACAAAGAGATTCAGTACTTC. This encodes CASSEGGAGGRDKEIQYF.

Ten or more counts support this clonotype. CDR3 DNA: TGTGCCAGCAGTGGGCTAGCGGGAGTACATGAGCAGTTCTTC. As protein: CASSGLAGVHEQFF. V usage is TRBV6-1 and J usage is TRBJ2-1, with 10 bases lining up with TRBD2. In germline, CDR1 is MNHNS, CDR2 SASEGT. This CDR3 has 14 residues. The ends lost 4 bases at V and 8 bases at J; junction bases unmatched: 5.

The chain combines TRBV4-1 with TRBJ1-6, with D perhaps TRBD1 (6 bases). The V gene lost 0 bases and the J gene lost 0 bases, with 18 bases spanning the gap. Germline V gene sequence: CDR1 MGHRA, CDR2 YSYEKL. This CDR3 is 20 amino acids long. The CDR3 nucleotides are TGCGCCAGCAGCCAAGAGGAAGGGGGGACATTCCCCTCCTATAATTCACCCCTCCACTTT. This codes for CASSQEEGGTFPSYNSPLHF.

The chain combines TRBV10-1 with TRBJ2-3; D is unresolved. This CDR3 is 15 amino acids long. The germline CDR1 and CDR2 sequences are WNHNN and SYGVQD (reference sequence). The V end was cut by 0 bases, the J end by 5 bases, with 12 bases between. CDR3 loop: CASSESTSGGDTQYF. DNA for the CDR3: TGCGCCAGCAGTGAGTCGACCAGTGGTGGAGATACGCAGTATTTT.

In this sample, this clonotype is medium-sized (0.01 to 0.1%). The chain carries TRBV10-1 and TRBJ2-1; 12 bases align to TRBD2. From germline, CDR1 is WNHNN and CDR2 SYGVQD (reference sequence). V gave up 10 bases and J gave up 10 bases; unmatched junction bases: 11. CDR3 length equals 14 residues. CDR3: CATHQTSGRNEQFF. The CDR3 bases are TGCGCCACGCACCAGACTAGCGGGAGAAACGAGCAGTTCTTC.

This sequence joins TRBV6-1 and TRBJ2-1, with D perhaps matching TRBD1 or TRBD2 (6 bases each). The CDR3 is made up of 15 amino acids. Trimming pared 2 bases from V and 5 bases from J, leaving 13 bases between. The germline V gene encodes CDR1 MNHNS and CDR2 SASEGT. CDR3 DNA sequence: TGTGCCAGCAGTGAATACGGGGGCCACAACAATGAGCAGTTCTTC. Translated, it gives CASSEYGGHNNEQFF.

This clonotype was counted ten times or more. V gene TRBV6-1 combines with J gene TRBJ2-1; the D is unclear. With 7 bases removed from V and 8 bases from J, the gap between germline ends came to 18 bases. CDR3 size: 14 residues. From germline, CDR1 is MNHNS and CDR2 SASEGT. CDR3 amino acids: CASTERDLADEQFF. The DNA for the CDR3 is TGTGCCAGCACCGAAAGAGACCTCGCAGATGAGCAGTTCTTC.

The chain links TRBV6-1 to TRBJ2-5; D is perhaps TRBD2 (5 bases). The end of the DNA fits TRBJ2-7 better, so the J call may be wrong. The germline CDR1 and CDR2 sequences are MNHNS and SASEGT. The CDR3 is made up of 16 amino acids. DNA of the CDR3: TGTGCCAGCAGAAAAACTGGACTCATTTTATCCTACGAGCAGTACTTC. Translated, it gives CASRKTGLILSYEQYF.

The genes are TRBV6-1 and TRBJ2-3; TRBD2 matches at 8 bases. The CDR3 runs to 15 residues. Germline V gene sequence: CDR1 MNHNS, CDR2 SASEGT. The CDR3 nucleotides are TGTGGCGGGGGGTACGGAGGGGGAGACCCAGATACGCAGTATTTT. This codes for CGGGYGGGDPDTQYF.

The CDR3 reads CASSTKPNYEQFF. The CDR3 region has the DNA TGTGCCAGCAGCACAAAACCAAACTACGAGCAGTTCTTC. The chain uses TRBV7-6 and TRBJ2-1; D uncertain. Trimming took 5 bases from V and 10 from J, leaving 15 bases between them. The CDR3 covers 13 residues. Germline CDR1 is SGHVS and CDR2 is FNYEAQ.

The rearrangement uses TRBV5-1 and TRBJ1-1; D call uncertain. From germline, CDR1 is SGHRS and CDR2 YFSETQ. The CDR3 loop spans 15 amino acids. Deletions cut 4 bases from V and 4 bases from J, with 17 bases between. The CDR3 is CASSLAWSGVTEAFF. CDR3 nucleotide sequence: TGCGCCAGCAGCCTAGCGTGGAGCGGAGTCACTGAAGCTTTCTTT.

Points on this clonotype: The CDR3 does not close with the conserved phenylalanine or tryptophan, likely indicating a read error. The DNA is omitted, as the CDR3 cannot be located on it reliably, and the CDR3 follows TCRdb's listing. The rearrangement links TRBV6-1 to TRBJ2-1; no DNA check was done on the table's D call, TRBD2. The CDR3 spans 17 amino acids, including both terminal residues. Per germline, CDR1 MNHNS and CDR2 SASEGT. The CDR3 sequence is CASSHTSGAPYEQYFGA.

The table lists this clonotype with a few counts. The chain links TRBV6-1 to TRBJ2-1, with 7 positions matching TRBD2. Germline CDR1 is MNHNS and CDR2 is SASEGT. This CDR3 contains 16 residues. V gave up 2 bases and J gave up 4 bases; unmatched junction bases: 8. The CDR3 DNA reads TGTGCCAGCAGTGAACGAGGGACTATCCTTTACAATGAGCAGTTCTTC. Its protein is CASSERGTILYNEQFF.

The rearrangement joins TRBV12-3 or TRBV12-4 to TRBJ2-3; D ambiguous. The CDR3 has 15 amino acids. V was cut by 3 bases and J by 1 base, with 11 bases left in between. CDR3 residues: CASSFVSSGTDTQYF. CDR3 nucleotide sequence: TGTGCCAGCAGTTTTGTATCCAGCGGCACAGATACGCAGTATTTT.

This chain connects TRBV12-3 or TRBV12-4 to TRBJ2-3; D uncertain. Trimming removed 9 bases at V and 14 bases at J, with 33 bases between. The CDR3 runs 16 residues. The CDR3 loop is CASVCVQAVNTDALYF. DNA of the CDR3: TGTGCCAGTGTGTGCGTGCAGGCTGTGAACACCGATGCGCTGTATTTT.

This clonotype is judged large (0.1 to 1%). The chain employs TRBV7-6 and TRBJ2-1, with 12 bases that match TRBD2. Germline-derived CDR1 and CDR2 are SGHVS and FNYEAQ. This CDR3 has 17 amino acids. The trim removed 1 base at V and 3 bases at J, leaving 4 bases unmatched. As DNA, the CDR3 is TGTGCCAGCAGCTTAGGGGGACTAGCGGGCTACTACAATGAGCAGTTCTTC. Protein sequence: CASSLGGLAGYYNEQFF.

This clonotype was picked up many times. This chain links TRBV7-2 with TRBJ2-1; 7 bases map to TRBD2. Germline V CDR1 and CDR2: SGHTA, FQGNSA. CDR3 size: 15 residues. V gave up 2 bases and J gave up 5 bases; unmatched junction bases: 6. CDR3 in amino acids: CASSLLGGVDNEQFF. The CDR3 bases are TGTGCCAGCAGCTTATTGGGGGGGGTTGACAATGAGCAGTTCTTC.

Many counts were recorded for this clonotype. This chain joins TRBV19 and TRBJ2-5; unclear D gene. The CDR3 totals 14 residues. Trimming removed 5 bases at V and 5 bases at J, with 15 bases between. Germline V gene lookup returns CDR1 LNHDA and CDR2 SQIVND (reference sequence). The DNA of the CDR3 is TGTGCCAGTAGTGCCCGTCCCCCAGGCGAGACCCAGTACTTC. It is translated as CASSARPPGETQYF.